The T cell receptor (beta chain) described here comes from a study of OX40 agonist ivuxolimab in advanced cancers. Study context: Cancers in dose escalation were hepatocellular, melanoma, renal cell and head and neck.

V lost 8 bases to trimming and J lost 0 bases, with 16 bases between them. Germline CDR1 is SGHTA and CDR2 is FQGTGA. There are 15 residues in the CDR3. Profiled with immunoSEQ multiplex PCR; TCRdb holds only in-frame clones, not every one. This table holds about 47,000 clones, less than 90% found once. Study-level results: CD4+ and CD8+ blood T cells expanded clonally by week 6 at 0.1 to 3.0 mg/kg.

Worth noting for this clone: Its antigen is unknown.

The timepoints at which blood was sampled were baseline, cycle 4 day 1, and cycle 7 day 1. This TCR derives from an adult with an advanced solid tumor such as melanoma, head and neck, liver or kidney cancer. V and J are TRBV7-3 and TRBJ1-2; D call uncertain. This specimen consisted of CD4+ or CD8+ T cells sorted from blood, obtained in a trial of the OX40 agonist ivuxolimab. The CDR3 protein is CASGSPTFSNYGYTF. The CDR3 nucleotides read TGTGCCAGCGGGTCTCCGACCTTTTCTAACTATGGCTACACCTTC.